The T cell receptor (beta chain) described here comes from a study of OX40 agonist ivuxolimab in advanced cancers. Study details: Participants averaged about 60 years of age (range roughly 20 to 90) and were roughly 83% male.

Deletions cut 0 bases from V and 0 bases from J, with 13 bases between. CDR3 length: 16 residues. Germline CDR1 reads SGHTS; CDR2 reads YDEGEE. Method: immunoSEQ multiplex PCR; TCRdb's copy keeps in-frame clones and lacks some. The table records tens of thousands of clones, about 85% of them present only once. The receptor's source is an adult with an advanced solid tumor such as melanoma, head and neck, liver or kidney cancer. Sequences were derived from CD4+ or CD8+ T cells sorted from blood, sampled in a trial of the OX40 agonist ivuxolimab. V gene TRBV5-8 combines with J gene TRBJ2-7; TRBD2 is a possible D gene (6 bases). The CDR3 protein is CASSLEGGESSYEQYF. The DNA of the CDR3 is TGTGCCAGCAGCTTGGAGGGAGGTGAGAGCTCCTACGAGCAGTACTTC.